This TCR beta chain was sequenced during a study of beta chain features in type 1 diabetes. About the research overall: Patients looked much like healthy donors when it came to age, gender and cell yields. The examined sorted cells totaled some 99 million across samples.

This clone has just a few counts. What it binds is not known. Isolation of CD4+ naive, central memory, regulatory and stem cell-like memory cells was achieved by sorting via CD45RO/CCR7/CD25/CD127/CD95/CD27. Study results and caveats: Insertions at VDJ junctions were less frequent in type 1 diabetes patients. These patients also deleted more nucleotides at the same junctions.

Since all of the isolated RNA was reverse transcribed, expressed TCRB transcripts were what got sequenced. The protocol was immunoSEQ multiplex PCR, while the TCRdb copy is restricted to in-frame clones and leaves out a portion. This repertoire shows about 160,000 clones, approximately 9% found once; its top ten account for over 2%. Germline CDR1 reads SEHNR; CDR2 reads FQNEAQ (reference sequence). V gave up 1 base and J gave up 0 bases, with 7 bases separating them. The CDR3 extends over 15 amino acids. Input material: central memory CD4+ T cells from blood. This chain links TRBV7-9 with TRBJ1-5, with a possible D match to TRBD1 (6 bases). The sequence was collected from a woman aged 18 to 35 in good health. CDR3: CASSLGTASNQPQHF. CDR3 DNA sequence: TGTGCCAGCAGCTTAGGGACAGCTAGCAATCAGCCCCAGCATTTT.